The clone carrying this T cell receptor beta chain has just a few counts. Its antigen is currently unknown. Each sample gave at least 6.5 million isolated PBMCs. Total RNA extracted from each sample amounted to at least 5.5 micrograms. CDR1 and CDR2 from the germline V gene are MNHEY and SVGEGT. J gave up 6 bases and V 5 bases, and 6 bases lay outside the gene matches. The CDR3 runs 14 residues. This sample was included in a study of blood T cells in healthy people across ages. Whole-study results and caveats: Long-lived donors exceeded aged donors in naive CD4+ cells and diversity.

Next came a second PCR, run for about 7 to 12 cycles, which used a sample-barcoded 5' primer along with a J-beta primer mix. MiXCR was run by TCRdb on the 5' RACE reads, yielding one entry per CDR3 protein. The table shows approximately 690,000 distinct CDR3 sequences, with around 43% occurring only once. The receptor was isolated from a man at least 80 years old in good health. Sequencing was performed on blood. V is TRBV6-2 or TRBV6-3 and J is TRBJ2-1; 8 positions match TRBD1. CDR3 loop: CASSRQGLGNEQFF. The CDR3 DNA follows: TGTGCCAGCAGTCGACAGGGGTTGGGCAATGAGCAGTTCTTC.